This T cell receptor beta chain was obtained from a study of cytomegalovirus exposure and HLA in healthy donors. Per germline, CDR1 MNHNY and CDR2 SVGAGI (reference sequence). Trimming took off 8 bases at V and 4 bases at J, with 17 bases between the two ends. This CDR3 is built from 14 residues. With respect to this clone: Antigen: not known.

Study-level points and caveats: A later analysis linked roughly 17,000 TCR beta sequences to HLA alleles at 0.05 false discovery rate. The study listed under 200 cytomegalovirus-associated TCR beta chains. Relative to the roughly 700-donor mean, N-insertions were reportedly fewer in an Asian-associated ancestry cluster in a later analysis. Later on, an analysis found that several of the most significant clusters appeared to be linked to common viral pathogens, which included parvovirus B19.

The PCR had 60 Vbeta and 13 Jbeta primers. Clones were sequenced by immunoSEQ multiplex PCR, and TCRdb holds only the in-frame ones, with some missing. Here the sample spans about 140,000 clones, around 90% being singletons. This sequence joins TRBV6-6 and TRBJ1-1; D possibly corresponds to TRBD1 (5 bases). The receptor was derived from a woman aged 40 to 55 in good health and CMV-seronegative. Sequenced input: PBMCs. The CDR3 here is CASLDGGSVTEAFF. The CDR3 nucleotides read TGTGCCAGCCTCGACGGGGGATCGGTCACTGAAGCTTTCTTT.